What follows describes a single TCR beta chain. Sequencing was performed with immunoSEQ multiplex PCR; in TCRdb, only in-frame clones are kept and a portion is missing. This sample has approximately 69,000 clones; about 91% occur once, and the top ten carry roughly 3%. This sample was included in a study of OX40 agonist ivuxolimab in advanced cancers. Study in general: Eligibility rules accepted prior anti-PD-1, anti-PD-L1 or anti-CTLA-4 therapy, and approximately 40% had some.

Exclusion applied to patients with autoimmune disease history or systemic immunosuppression. The sample consisted of CD4+ or CD8+ T cells sorted from blood, taken in a trial of the OX40 agonist ivuxolimab. This clonotype originated in an adult with an advanced solid tumor such as melanoma, head and neck, liver or kidney cancer.

In nucleotides, the CDR3 is TGTGCCAGCAGCCGGACTGACTCCTACGAGCAGTACTTC. Its translation is CASSRTDSYEQYF. The chain combines TRBV7-2 with TRBJ2-7; D may be TRBD2 (5 bases). This CDR3 comprises 13 residues. CDR1 is SGHTA and CDR2 is FQGNSA in the germline V gene. V was trimmed by 5 bases and J by 0 bases, leaving 8 bases between them. The complete variable domain, with remaining parts taken from reference TRBV7-2 and TRBJ2-7, reads GAGVSQSPSNKVTEKGKDVELRCDPISGHTALYWYRQSLGQGLEFLIYFQGNSAPDKSGLPSDRFSAERTGGSVSTLTIQRTQQEDSAVYLCASSRTDSYEQYFGPGTRLTVT.